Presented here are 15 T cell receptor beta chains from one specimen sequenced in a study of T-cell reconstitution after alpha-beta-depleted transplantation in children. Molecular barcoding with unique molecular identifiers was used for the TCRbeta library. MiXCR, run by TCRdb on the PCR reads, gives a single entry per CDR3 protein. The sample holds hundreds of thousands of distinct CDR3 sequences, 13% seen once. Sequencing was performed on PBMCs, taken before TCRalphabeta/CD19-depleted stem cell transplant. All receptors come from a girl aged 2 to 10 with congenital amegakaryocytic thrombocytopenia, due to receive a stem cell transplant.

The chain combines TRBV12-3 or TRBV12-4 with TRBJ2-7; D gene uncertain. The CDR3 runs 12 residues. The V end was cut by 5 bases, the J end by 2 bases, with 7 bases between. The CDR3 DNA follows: TGTGCCAGCAGTGCTGACCCCTACGAGCAGTACTTC. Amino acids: CASSADPYEQYF.

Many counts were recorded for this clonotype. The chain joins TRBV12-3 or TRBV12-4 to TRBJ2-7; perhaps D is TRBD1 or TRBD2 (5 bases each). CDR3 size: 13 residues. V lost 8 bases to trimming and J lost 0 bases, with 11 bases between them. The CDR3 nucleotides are TGTGCCAGCGGAGGACACAGCTCCTACGAGCAGTACTTC. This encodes CASGGHSSYEQYF.

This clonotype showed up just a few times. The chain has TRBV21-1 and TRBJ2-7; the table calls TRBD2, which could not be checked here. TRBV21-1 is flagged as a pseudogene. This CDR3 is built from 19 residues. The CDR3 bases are TGTGCCAGCCCCCCCCCTCCGGGACTAGCGGGCAACAGCTCCTACGAGCAGTACTTC. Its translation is CASPPPPGLAGNSSYEQYF.

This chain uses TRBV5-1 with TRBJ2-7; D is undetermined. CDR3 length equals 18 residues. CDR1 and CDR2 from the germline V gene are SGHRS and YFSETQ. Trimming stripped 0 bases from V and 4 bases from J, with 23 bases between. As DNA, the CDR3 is TGCGCCAGCAGCTTGGGAGTCCCGGACCCAACTCTCGCTTACGAGCAGTACTTC. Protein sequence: CASSLGVPDPTLAYEQYF.

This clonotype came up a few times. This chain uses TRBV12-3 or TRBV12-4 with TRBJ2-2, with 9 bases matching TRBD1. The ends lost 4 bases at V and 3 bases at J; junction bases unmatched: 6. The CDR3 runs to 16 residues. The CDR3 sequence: CASSSDRGSYTGELFF. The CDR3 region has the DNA TGTGCCAGCAGTTCCGACAGGGGGTCTTACACCGGGGAGCTGTTTTTT.

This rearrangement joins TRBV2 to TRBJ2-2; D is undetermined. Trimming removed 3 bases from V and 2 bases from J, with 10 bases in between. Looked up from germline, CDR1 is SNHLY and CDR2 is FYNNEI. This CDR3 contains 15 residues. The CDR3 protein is CASSEARINTGELFF. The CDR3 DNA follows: TGTGCCAGCAGTGAGGCCAGGATAAACACCGGGGAGCTGTTTTTT.

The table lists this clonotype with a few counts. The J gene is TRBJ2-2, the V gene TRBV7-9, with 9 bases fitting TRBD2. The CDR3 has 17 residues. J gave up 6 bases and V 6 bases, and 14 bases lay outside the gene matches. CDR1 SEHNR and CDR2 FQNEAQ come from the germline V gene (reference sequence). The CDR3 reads CASSPFGLAGMPGELFF. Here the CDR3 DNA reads TGTGCCAGCAGTCCCTTCGGGCTAGCGGGGATGCCCGGGGAGCTGTTTTTT. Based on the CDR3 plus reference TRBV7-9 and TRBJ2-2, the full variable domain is DTGVSQNPRHKITKRGQNVTFRCDPISEHNRLYWYRQTLGQGPEFLTYFQNEAQLEKSRLLSDRFSAERPKGSFSTLEIQRTEQGDSAMYLCASSPFGLAGMPGELFFGEGSRLTVL.

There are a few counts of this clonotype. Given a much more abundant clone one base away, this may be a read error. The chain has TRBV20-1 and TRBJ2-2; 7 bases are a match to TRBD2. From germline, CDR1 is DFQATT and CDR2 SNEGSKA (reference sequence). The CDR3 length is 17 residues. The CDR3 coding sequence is TGCTGTGCTAGAGATTCGCGGGAGTTATCGAACACCGGGGAGCTGTTTTTT. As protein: CCARDSRELSNTGELFF.

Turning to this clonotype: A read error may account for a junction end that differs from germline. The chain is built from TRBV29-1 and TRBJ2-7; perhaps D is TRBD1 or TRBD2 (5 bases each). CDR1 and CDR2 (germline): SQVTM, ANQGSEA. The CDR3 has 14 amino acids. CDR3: CSVDSGQESYEQSF. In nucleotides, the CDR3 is TGCAGCGTAGATTCGGGGCAGGAGAGCTACGAGCAGTCCTTC.

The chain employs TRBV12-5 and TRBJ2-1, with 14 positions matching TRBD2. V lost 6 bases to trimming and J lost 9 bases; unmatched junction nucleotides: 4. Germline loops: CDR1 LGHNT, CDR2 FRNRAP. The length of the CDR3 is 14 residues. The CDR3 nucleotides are TGTGCTAGTGGAAAAGGGACTAGCGGGAGTGAGCAGTTCTTC. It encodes CASGKGTSGSEQFF.

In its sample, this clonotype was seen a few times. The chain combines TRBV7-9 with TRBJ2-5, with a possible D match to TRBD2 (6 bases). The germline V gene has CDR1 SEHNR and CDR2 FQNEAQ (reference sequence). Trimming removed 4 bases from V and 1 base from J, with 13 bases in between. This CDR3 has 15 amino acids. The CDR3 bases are TGTGCCAGCAGCTCGACGGACTATTCCCAAGAGACCCAGTACTTC. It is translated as CASSSTDYSQETQYF.

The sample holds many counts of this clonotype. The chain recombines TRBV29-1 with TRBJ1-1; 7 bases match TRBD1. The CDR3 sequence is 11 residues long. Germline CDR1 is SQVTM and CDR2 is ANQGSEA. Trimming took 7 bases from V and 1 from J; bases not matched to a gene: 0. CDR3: CSGTGNTEAFF. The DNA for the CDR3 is TGCAGCGGGACAGGGAACACTGAAGCTTTCTTT.

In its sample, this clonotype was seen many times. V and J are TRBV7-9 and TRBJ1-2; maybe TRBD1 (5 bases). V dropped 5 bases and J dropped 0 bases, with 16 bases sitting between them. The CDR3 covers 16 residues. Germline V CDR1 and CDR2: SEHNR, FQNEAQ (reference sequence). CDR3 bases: TGTGCCAGCAGCCCGGGGGGTATCGGGGCTAACTATGGCTACACCTTC. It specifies CASSPGGIGANYGYTF. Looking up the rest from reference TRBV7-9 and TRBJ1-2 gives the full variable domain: DTGVSQNPRHKITKRGQNVTFRCDPISEHNRLYWYRQTLGQGPEFLTYFQNEAQLEKSRLLSDRFSAERPKGSFSTLEIQRTEQGDSAMYLCASSPGGIGANYGYTFGSGTRLTVV.

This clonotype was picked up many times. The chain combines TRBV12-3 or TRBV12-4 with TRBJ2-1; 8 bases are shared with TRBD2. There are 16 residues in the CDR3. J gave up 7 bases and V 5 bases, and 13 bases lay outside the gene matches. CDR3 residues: CASSEETSALNNEQFF. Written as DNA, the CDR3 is TGTGCCAGCAGTGAGGAGACTAGCGCGCTCAATAATGAGCAGTTCTTC.

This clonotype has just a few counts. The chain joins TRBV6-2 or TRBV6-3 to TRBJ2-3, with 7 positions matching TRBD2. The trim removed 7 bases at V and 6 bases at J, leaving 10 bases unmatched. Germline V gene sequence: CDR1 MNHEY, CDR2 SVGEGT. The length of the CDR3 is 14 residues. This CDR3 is CASIEGRAGDTQYF. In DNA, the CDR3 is TGTGCCAGCATCGAGGGGAGGGCGGGGGATACGCAGTATTTT.